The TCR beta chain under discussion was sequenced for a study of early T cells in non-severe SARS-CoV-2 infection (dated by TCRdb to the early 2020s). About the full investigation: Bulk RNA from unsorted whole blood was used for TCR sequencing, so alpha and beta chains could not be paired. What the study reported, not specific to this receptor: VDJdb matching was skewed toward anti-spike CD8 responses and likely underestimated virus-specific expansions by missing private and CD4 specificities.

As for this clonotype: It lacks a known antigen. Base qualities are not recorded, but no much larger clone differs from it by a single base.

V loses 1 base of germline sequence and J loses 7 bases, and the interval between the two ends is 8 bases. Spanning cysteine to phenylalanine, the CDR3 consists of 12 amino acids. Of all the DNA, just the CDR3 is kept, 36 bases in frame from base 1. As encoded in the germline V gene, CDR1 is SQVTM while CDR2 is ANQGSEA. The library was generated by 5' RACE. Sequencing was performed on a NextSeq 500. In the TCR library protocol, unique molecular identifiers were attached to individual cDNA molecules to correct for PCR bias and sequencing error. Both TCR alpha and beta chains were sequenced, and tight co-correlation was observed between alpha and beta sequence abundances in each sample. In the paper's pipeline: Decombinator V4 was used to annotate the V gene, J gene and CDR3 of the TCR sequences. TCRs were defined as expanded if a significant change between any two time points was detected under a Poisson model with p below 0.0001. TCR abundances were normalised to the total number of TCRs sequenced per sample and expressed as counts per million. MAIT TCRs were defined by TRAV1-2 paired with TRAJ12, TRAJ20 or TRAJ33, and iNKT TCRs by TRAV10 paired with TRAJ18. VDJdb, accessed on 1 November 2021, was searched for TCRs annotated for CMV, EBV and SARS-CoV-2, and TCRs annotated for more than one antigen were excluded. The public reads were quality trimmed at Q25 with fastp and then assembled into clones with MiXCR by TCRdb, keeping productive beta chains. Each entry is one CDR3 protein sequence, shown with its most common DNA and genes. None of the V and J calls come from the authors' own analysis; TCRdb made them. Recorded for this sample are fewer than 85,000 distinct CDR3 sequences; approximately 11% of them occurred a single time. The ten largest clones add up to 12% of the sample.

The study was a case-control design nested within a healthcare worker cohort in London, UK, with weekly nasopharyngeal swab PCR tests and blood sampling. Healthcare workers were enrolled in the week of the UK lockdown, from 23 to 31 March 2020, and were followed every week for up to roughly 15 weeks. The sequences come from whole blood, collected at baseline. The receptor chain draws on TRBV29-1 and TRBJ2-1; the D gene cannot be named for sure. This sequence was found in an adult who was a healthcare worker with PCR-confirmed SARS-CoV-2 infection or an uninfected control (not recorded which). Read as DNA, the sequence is TGCAGCGTTGAAGTAAACAGTAATGAGCAGTTCTTC. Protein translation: CSVEVNSNEQFF.